This note documents a single T cell receptor beta chain sequence. Its specificity is not known. This sample was taken from a study of OX40 agonist ivuxolimab in advanced cancers. Study-level results: More expanded clones were seen, on average, in CD8+ T cells than in CD4+. Doses of 0.1 to 3.0 mg/kg were accompanied by clonal expansion of CD4+ and CD8+ blood T cells by week 6.

Patients with a history of autoimmune disease or on systemic immunosuppression were excluded. The investigators sampled blood at baseline, at cycle 4 day 1, and at cycle 7 day 1. The protocol was immunoSEQ multiplex PCR, while the TCRdb copy is restricted to in-frame clones and leaves out a portion. Here the sample spans about 49,000 clones, around four fifths being singletons. Sequenced here: CD4+ or CD8+ T cells sorted from blood, sampled in a trial of the OX40 agonist ivuxolimab. This sequence was found in an adult with an advanced solid tumor such as melanoma, head and neck, liver or kidney cancer.

The CDR3 sequence is CASSTQAELGDNEQFF. In nucleotides, the CDR3 is TGCGCCAGCAGCACCCAAGCGGAGCTCGGGGACAATGAGCAGTTCTTC. J is TRBJ2-1 and V is TRBV5-1; D perhaps matches TRBD2 (5 bases). This CDR3 has 16 residues. The V and J ends lost 4 bases and 5 bases respectively, with 19 bases between them. CDR1 and CDR2 from the germline V gene are SGHRS and YFSETQ.